By sample share, the clone carrying this T cell receptor (beta chain) is medium-sized. This sample was included in a study of prognosis after radiotherapy for stage I lung cancer. Genomic DNA provided the template from which TCR beta CDR3 was amplified by two-round multiplex PCR. Every TRBV and TRBJ gene had its own specific primer in first-round PCR. MiXCR, run by TCRdb on the multiplex PCR reads, gives a single entry per CDR3 protein. Seen here are fewer than 40,000 distinct CDR3 sequences, roughly 49% observed once, and the top ten hold approximately 17%. The J segment lost 5 bases and the V segment lost 3 bases, leaving 5 bases of the junction unmatched. The CDR3 length is 15 residues. Per germline, CDR1 SGHTA and CDR2 FQGNSA.

The receptor was derived from a donor older than 45 with non-small cell lung cancer. The chain is built from TRBV7-2 and TRBJ2-1, with 9 bases aligning to TRBD2. Sequencing was performed on PBMCs, taken before or after stereotactic body radiation therapy (not recorded which). In DNA form, the CDR3 reads TGTGCCAGCAGCTTCGTAGCGGGGGTTAACAATGAGCAGTTCTTC. As protein: CASSFVAGVNNEQFF.